The 4 T cell receptor beta chains listed next were all sequenced from one sample in a study of cytomegalovirus exposure and HLA in healthy donors. With 60 Vbeta and 13 Jbeta primers, the PCR was carried out. Assay used: immunoSEQ multiplex PCR; TCRdb lists only in-frame clones, some missing. The table lists about 170,000 clones, 77% of them singletons, with roughly 1.4% in the top ten. The sample consisted of PBMCs. The receptors shown here come from a woman in her 30s in good health and CMV-seropositive.

This clone was recorded a few times. The chain recombines TRBV10-1 with TRBJ2-7; TRBD2 might be the D (5 bases). Germline V gene sequence: CDR1 WNHNN, CDR2 SYGVQD (reference sequence). The CDR3 is made up of 13 amino acids. The germline V and J ends were trimmed by 6 bases and 0 bases, with 9 bases remaining between them. The CDR3 spells CASRVRGSYEQYF. In DNA form, the CDR3 reads TGCGCCAGCAGAGTACGGGGCTCCTACGAGCAGTACTTC.

The V gene is TRBV7-8, the J gene TRBJ1-1; D is undetermined. The V end lost 1 base, the J end lost 4 bases, and 10 bases lay between the germline ends. The CDR3 has 14 residues. Germline loops: CDR1 SGHVS, CDR2 FQNEAQ. CDR3 nucleotide sequence: TGTGCCAGCAGCTTAGTCGAAATCGGCACTGAAGCTTTCTTT. This codes for CASSLVEIGTEAFF.

The V gene is TRBV15, the J gene TRBJ2-7, with 7 bases matching TRBD2. The CDR3 has 15 residues. Trimming removed 0 bases from V and 2 bases from J; junction bases left unmatched: 4. Germline assignment: CDR1 LNHNV and CDR2 YYDKDF (reference sequence). CDR3 amino acids: CATSRDAAGTYEQYF. The CDR3 bases are TGTGCCACCAGCAGAGATGCAGCGGGGACCTACGAGCAGTACTTC.

The chain is built from TRBV6-5 and TRBJ2-1, with TRBD2 matching 11 bases. V was clipped by 6 bases and J by 8 bases; unmatched bases: 9. Germline V gene data show CDR1 as MNHEY and CDR2 as SVGAGI. The CDR3 has 15 residues. This CDR3 is CASSRLAGGTDEQFF. Written as DNA, the CDR3 is TGTGCCAGCAGCCGCCTAGCGGGAGGAACCGATGAGCAGTTCTTC.